A selection of T cell receptor beta chains follows, all from one sample in a study of blood T cell repertoires in COVID-19. The protocol was immunoSEQ multiplex PCR, while the TCRdb copy is restricted to in-frame clones and leaves out a portion. The sample holds 200,000 to 300,000 clones, around 90% seen once. Input material: peripheral blood. Receptors originate from a man younger than 40 with COVID-19, enrolled during active disease. Both conserved end residues are part of each CDR3. The order of the fields is D gene, clone size, J gene, V gene, CDR3 DNA, CDR3 protein. A D gene is named only where the DNA matches it firmly. Size is omitted from some rows. Given values are once, few, many or a class for expanded clones.

d_gene: TRBD1
abundance: NA
j_gene: TRBJ1-5
v_gene: TRBV19
CDR3nt: TGTGCCAGTAGTCGCCGGGACAGGGGTCTGCAGCCCCAGCATTTT
CDR3aa: CASSRRDRGLQPQHF

d_gene: TRBD1
abundance: NA
j_gene: TRBJ1-1
v_gene: TRBV5-5
CDR3nt: TGTGCCAGCAGCTCTACAGGGGGCGGGCTGAACACTGAAGCTTTCTTT
CDR3aa: CASSSTGGGLNTEAFF

d_gene: NA
abundance: NA
j_gene: TRBJ1-2
v_gene: TRBV29-1
CDR3nt: TGCAGCGTTGAATCAGGGAAACGCTATGGCTACACCTTC
CDR3aa: CSVESGKRYGYTF

d_gene: NA
abundance: NA
j_gene: TRBJ1-5
v_gene: TRBV15
CDR3nt: TGTGCCACCAGCAGAGCCGGGATCGATCAGCCCCAGCATTTT
CDR3aa: CATSRAGIDQPQHF

d_gene: NA
abundance: NA
j_gene: TRBJ2-1
v_gene: TRBV5-1
CDR3nt: TGCGCCAGCAGCTTGAAGGGGGACGATGAGCAGTTCTTC
CDR3aa: CASSLKGDDEQFF

d_gene: TRBD1
abundance: NA
j_gene: TRBJ1-2
v_gene: TRBV19
CDR3nt: TGTGGGGGACAGGGAGGTTATAACTATGGCTACACCTTC
CDR3aa: CGGQGGYNYGYTF

d_gene: NA
abundance: NA
j_gene: TRBJ1-6
v_gene: TRBV5-6
CDR3nt: TGTGCCAGCAGCTTGGCGGACAGAGCCAATTCACCCCTCCACTTT
CDR3aa: CASSLADRANSPLHF

d_gene: NA
abundance: NA
j_gene: TRBJ1-5
v_gene: TRBV6-5
CDR3nt: TGTGCCAGCAGTCCTAACTCCAATCAGCCCCAGCATTTT
CDR3aa: CASSPNSNQPQHF

d_gene: NA
abundance: NA
j_gene: TRBJ1-3
v_gene: TRBV9
CDR3nt: TGTGCCAGCAGCCCCTTAGGGGGATCGGGAAACACCATATATTTT
CDR3aa: CASSPLGGSGNTIYF

d_gene: TRBD1
abundance: NA
j_gene: TRBJ2-2
v_gene: TRBV7-3
CDR3nt: TGTGCCAGCAGCTCAACAGGGGGCACCGGGGAGCTGTTTTTT
CDR3aa: CASSSTGGTGELFF

d_gene: TRBD1
abundance: few
j_gene: TRBJ1-2
v_gene: TRBV28
CDR3nt: TGTGCCAGCCAGACAGGGACCTATGGCTACACCTTC
CDR3aa: CASQTGTYGYTF